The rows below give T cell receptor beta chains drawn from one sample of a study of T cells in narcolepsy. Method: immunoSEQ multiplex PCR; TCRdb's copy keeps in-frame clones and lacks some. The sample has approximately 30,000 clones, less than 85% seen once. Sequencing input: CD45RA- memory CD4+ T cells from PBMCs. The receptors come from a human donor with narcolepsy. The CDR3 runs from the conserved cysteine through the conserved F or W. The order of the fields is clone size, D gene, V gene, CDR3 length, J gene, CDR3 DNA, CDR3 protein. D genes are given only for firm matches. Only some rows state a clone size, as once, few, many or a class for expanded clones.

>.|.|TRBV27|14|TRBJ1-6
TGTGCCAGCAGCAAAGACGGACGCAATTCACCCCTCCACTTT
CASSKDGRNSPLHF
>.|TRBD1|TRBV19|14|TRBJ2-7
TGTGCCAGTAGTATAGCACAGGGGGCCTACGAGCAGTACTTC
CASSIAQGAYEQYF
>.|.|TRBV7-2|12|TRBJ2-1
TGTGCCAGCAGACTTTCCTACAATGAGCAGTTCTTC
CASRLSYNEQFF
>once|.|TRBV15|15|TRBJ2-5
TGTGCCACCAGCAGAGATCTGTCCTGGGGAGAGACCCAGTACTTC
CATSRDLSWGETQYF
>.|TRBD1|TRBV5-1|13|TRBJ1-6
TGCGCCAGCAGCTTACAGGGGTTATCACCCCTCCACTTT
CASSLQGLSPLHF
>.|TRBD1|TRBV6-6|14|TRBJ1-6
TGTGCCAGCACGGACAGGGGCCTAAATTCACCCCTCCACTTT
CASTDRGLNSPLHF
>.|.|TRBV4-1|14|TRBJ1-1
TGCGCCAGCAGCTCCATTATAGGTGGCACTGAAGCTTTCTTT
CASSSIIGGTEAFF
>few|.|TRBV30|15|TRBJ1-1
TGTGCCTGGAGTCCCCCGGGGGGGCGGGGGACTGAAGCTTTCTTT
CAWSPPGGRGTEAFF
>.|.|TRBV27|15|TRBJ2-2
TGTGCCAGCAGTTTATCGGGCCCGGCCGCCGGGGAGCTGTTTTTT
CASSLSGPAAGELFF
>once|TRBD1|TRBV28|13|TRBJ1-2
TGTGCCAGCAGATCAGGGGGCGACTATGGCTACACCTTC
CASRSGGDYGYTF